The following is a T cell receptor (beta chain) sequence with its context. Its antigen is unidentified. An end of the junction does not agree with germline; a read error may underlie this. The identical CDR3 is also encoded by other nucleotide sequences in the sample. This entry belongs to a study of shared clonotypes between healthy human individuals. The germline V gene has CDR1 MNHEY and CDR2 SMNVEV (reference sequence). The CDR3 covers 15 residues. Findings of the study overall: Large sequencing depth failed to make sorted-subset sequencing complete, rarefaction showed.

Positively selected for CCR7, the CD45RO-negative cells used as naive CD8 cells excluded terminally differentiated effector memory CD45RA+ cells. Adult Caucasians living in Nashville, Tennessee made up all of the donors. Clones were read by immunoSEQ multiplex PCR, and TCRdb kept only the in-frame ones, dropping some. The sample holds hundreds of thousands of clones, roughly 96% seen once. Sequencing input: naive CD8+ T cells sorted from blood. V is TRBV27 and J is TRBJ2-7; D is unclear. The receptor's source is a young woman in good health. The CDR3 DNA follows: TGTGCCAGCAGTTTGGGCACTAAAACTCGCCACGAGCAGTACTTT. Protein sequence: CASSLGTKTRHEQYF.